This entry concerns a single T cell receptor (beta chain). Its antigen is unknown. The record originates from a study of T cell clones after liver transplantation. The method was immunoSEQ multiplex PCR; TCRdb's version includes in-frame clones alone and lacks a portion of them. The sample has some 80,000 clones; approximately 81% are singletons. The CDR3 consists of 15 residues. With 6 bases removed from V and 6 bases from J, the gap between germline ends came to 18 bases. Per the germline V gene, CDR1 is LNHDA and CDR2 is SQIVND (reference sequence). General study findings and limits: These preliminary findings come from unstandardized post-transplant sampling times.

The sequenced sample was CD4+ T cells from blood, obtained 48 months after liver transplant. The TCR comes from a human patient who received a liver transplant. These T cells may partly come from the graft donor. J is TRBJ1-5 and V is TRBV19, with TRBD1 as a possible D gene (6 bases). The CDR3 region has the DNA TGTGCCAGTAGACCGGGTACAGGGACGGGTCAGCCCCAGCATTTT. Protein: CASRPGTGTGQPQHF.